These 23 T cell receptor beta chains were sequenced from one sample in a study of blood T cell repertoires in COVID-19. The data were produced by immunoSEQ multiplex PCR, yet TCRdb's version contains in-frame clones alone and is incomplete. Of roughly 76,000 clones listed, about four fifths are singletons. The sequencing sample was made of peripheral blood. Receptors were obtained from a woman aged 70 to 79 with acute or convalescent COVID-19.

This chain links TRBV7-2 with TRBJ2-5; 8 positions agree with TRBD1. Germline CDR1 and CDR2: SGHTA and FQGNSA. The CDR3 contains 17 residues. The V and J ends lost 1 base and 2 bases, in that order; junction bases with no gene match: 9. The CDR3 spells CASSLGGDRYTQETQYF. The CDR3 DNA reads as TGTGCCAGCAGCTTAGGAGGGGACAGGTACACTCAAGAGACCCAGTACTTC.

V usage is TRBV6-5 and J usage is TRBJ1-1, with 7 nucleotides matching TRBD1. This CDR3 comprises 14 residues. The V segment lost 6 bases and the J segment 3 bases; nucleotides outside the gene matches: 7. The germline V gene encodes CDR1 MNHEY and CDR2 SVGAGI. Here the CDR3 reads CASRATGLYTEAFF. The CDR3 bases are TGTGCCAGCAGGGCGACAGGGTTGTACACTGAAGCTTTCTTT.

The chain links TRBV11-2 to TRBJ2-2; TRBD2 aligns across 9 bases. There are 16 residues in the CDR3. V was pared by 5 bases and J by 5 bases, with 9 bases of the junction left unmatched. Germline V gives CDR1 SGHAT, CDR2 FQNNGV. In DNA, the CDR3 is TGTGCCAGCAGCAAGGGGCTAGCGGGATATACCGGGGAGCTGTTTTTT. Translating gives CASSKGLAGYTGELFF.

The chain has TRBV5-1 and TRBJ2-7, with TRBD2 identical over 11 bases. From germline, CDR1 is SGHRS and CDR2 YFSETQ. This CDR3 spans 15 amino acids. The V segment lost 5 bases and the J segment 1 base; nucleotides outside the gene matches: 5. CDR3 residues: CASRPGTSGSYEQYF. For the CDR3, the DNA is TGCGCCAGCAGACCCGGGACTAGCGGTTCCTACGAGCAGTACTTC.

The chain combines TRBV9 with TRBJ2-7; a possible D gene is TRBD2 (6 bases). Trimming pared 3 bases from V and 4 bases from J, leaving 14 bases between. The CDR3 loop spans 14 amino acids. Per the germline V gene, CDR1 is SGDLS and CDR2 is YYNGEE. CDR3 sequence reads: CASSGASATYEQYF. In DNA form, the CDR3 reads TGTGCCAGCAGCGGAGCTAGCGCAACGTACGAGCAGTACTTC.

In DNA, the CDR3 is TGTGCCAGCAGACGTAGAACCTACAATGAGCAGTTCTTC. This codes for CASRRRTYNEQFF. The gene calls are TRBV7-9 and TRBJ2-1; D not resolved. The V gene's germline CDR1 is SEHNR and CDR2 FQNEAQ (reference sequence). The CDR3 totals 13 residues. V was cut by 6 bases and J by 2 bases, with 8 bases left in between.

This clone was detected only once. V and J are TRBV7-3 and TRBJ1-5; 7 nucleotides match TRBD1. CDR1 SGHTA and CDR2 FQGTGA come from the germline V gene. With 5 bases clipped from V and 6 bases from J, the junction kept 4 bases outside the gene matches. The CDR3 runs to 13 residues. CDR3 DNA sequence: TGTGCCAGCAGCCCGCAGGGGGGTCAGCCCCAGCATTTT. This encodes CASSPQGGQPQHF.

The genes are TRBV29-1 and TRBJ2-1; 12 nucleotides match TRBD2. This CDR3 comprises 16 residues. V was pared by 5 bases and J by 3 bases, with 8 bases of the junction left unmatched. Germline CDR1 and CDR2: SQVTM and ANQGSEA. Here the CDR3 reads CSVSGTSGFNYNEQFF. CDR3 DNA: TGCAGCGTTTCCGGGACTAGCGGGTTCAACTACAATGAGCAGTTCTTC.

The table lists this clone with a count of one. CDR3 sequence reads: CASSIGGGMTSEQFF. The CDR3 region has the DNA TGTGCCAGTAGTATCGGCGGCGGGATGACAAGTGAGCAGTTCTTC. The chain links TRBV19 to TRBJ2-1, with D perhaps TRBD2 (6 bases). Per the germline V gene, CDR1 is LNHDA and CDR2 is SQIVND (reference sequence). V shed 3 bases and J shed 9 bases, with 18 bases lying between them. The CDR3 covers 15 residues.

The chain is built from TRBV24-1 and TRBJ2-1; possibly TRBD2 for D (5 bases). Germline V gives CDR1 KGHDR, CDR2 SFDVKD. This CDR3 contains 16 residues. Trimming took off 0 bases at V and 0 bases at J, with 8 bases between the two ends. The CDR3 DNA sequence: TGTGCCACCAGTGATTTGGATGGGAGCTCCTACAATGAGCAGTTCTTC. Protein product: CATSDLDGSSYNEQFF.

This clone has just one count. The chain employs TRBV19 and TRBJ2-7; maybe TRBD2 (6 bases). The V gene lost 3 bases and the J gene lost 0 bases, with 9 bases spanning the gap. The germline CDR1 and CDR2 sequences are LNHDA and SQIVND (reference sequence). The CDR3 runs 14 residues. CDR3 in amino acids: CASSIGGNSYEQYF. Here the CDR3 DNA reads TGTGCCAGTAGTATTGGCGGGAACTCCTACGAGCAGTACTTC.

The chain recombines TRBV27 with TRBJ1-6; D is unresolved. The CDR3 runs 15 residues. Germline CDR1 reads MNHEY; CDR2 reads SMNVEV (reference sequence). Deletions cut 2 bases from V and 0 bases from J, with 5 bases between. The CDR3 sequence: CASSLLSSYNSPLHF. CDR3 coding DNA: TGTGCCAGCAGTTTACTGAGCTCCTATAATTCACCCCTCCACTTT.

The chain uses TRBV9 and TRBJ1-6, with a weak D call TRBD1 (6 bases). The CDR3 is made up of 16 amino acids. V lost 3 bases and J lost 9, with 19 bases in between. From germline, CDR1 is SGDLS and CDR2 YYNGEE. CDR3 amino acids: CASSESIGRGPSPLHF. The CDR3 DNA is TGTGCCAGCAGCGAGAGCATTGGCAGGGGACCTTCACCCCTCCACTTT.

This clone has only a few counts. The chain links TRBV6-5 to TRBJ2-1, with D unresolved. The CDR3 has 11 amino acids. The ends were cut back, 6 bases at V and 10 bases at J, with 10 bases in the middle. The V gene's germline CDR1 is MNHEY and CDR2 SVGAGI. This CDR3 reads CASRTSREQFF. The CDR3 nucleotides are TGTGCCAGCAGAACCTCTAGGGAGCAGTTCTTC.

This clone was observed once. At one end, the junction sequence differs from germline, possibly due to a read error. For the CDR3, the DNA is TGTGCCCGCAGCGCAAGGGGGGGGGCAGATACGCAGTATTTT. It is translated as CARSARGGADTQYF. This rearrangement joins TRBV9 to TRBJ2-3; D is perhaps TRBD2 (7 bases). Per germline, CDR1 SGDLS and CDR2 YYNGEE. There are 14 residues in the CDR3.

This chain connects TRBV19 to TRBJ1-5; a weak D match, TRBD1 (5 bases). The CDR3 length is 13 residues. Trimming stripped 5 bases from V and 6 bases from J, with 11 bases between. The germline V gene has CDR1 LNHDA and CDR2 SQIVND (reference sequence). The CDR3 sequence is CASSSQDGQPQHF. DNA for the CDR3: TGTGCCAGTAGTTCACAGGATGGTCAGCCCCAGCATTTT. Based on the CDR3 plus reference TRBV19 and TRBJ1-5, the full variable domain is DGGITQSPKYLFRKEGQNVTLSCEQNLNHDAMYWYRQDPGQGLRLIYYSQIVNDFQKGDIAEGYSVSREKKESFPLTVTSAQKNPTAFYLCASSSQDGQPQHFGDGTRLSIL.

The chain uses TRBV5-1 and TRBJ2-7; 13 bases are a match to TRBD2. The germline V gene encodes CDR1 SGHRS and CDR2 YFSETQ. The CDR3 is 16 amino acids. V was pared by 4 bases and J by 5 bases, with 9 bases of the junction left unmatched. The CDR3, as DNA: TGCGCCAGCAGCCTCCGGACTAGCGGGAGTACCAACGAGCAGTACTTC. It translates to CASSLRTSGSTNEQYF.

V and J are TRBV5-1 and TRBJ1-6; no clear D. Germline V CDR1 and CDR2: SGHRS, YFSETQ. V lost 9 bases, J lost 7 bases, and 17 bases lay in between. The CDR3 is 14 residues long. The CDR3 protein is CATNLGERNSPLHF. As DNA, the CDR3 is TGCGCCACCAACCTCGGGGAGAGGAATTCACCCCTCCACTTT.

As DNA, the CDR3 is TGCGCCAGCTCGAGCGGGAGGGGGAATGAGCAGTTCTTC. Amino acid sequence: CASSSGRGNEQFF. The V call is TRBV5-1, the J call TRBJ2-1, with 10 bases identical to TRBD2. V trimming: 7 bases; J trimming: 7 bases; junction bases outside the gene matches: 5. From germline, CDR1 is SGHRS and CDR2 YFSETQ. The CDR3 length is 13 residues.

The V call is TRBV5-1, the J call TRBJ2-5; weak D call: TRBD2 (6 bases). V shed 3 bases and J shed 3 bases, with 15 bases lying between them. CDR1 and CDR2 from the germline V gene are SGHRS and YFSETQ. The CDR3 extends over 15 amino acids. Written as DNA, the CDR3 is TGCGCCAGCAGCTCGGAGGGTTCCGGGGAAGAGACCCAGTACTTC. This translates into CASSSEGSGEETQYF.

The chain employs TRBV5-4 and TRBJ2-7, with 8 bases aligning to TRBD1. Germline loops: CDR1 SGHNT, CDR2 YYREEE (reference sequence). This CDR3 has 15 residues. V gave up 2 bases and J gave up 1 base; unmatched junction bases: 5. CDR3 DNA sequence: TGTGCCAGCAGCTTTGGGCAGGGGGCGTCCTACGAGCAGTACTTC. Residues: CASSFGQGASYEQYF.

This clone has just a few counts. The CDR3 protein is CASRGQGASGYTF. CDR3 nucleotide sequence: TGTGCCAGTAGGGGACAGGGGGCGTCTGGCTACACCTTC. The chain recombines TRBV19 with TRBJ1-2; TRBD1 agrees at 12 bases. This CDR3 has 13 residues. Germline CDR1 LNHDA, CDR2 SQIVND (reference sequence). Losses at the gene ends were 6 bases for V and 7 bases for J; bases not matched to a gene: 3.

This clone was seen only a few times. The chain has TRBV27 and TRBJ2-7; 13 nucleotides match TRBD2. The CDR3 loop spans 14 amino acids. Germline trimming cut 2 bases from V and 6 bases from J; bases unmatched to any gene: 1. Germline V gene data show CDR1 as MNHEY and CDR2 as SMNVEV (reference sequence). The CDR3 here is CASSLRLAGGEQYF. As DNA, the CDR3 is TGTGCCAGCAGTTTACGACTAGCGGGAGGCGAGCAGTACTTC.